Listed here are 23 T cell receptor beta chains from one sample, sequenced in a study of T cell repertoires in cytomegalovirus infection. TCRdb reprocessed the reads via MiXCR and lists one record per CDR3 protein. The data show 150,000 or so distinct CDR3 sequences, about 6.3% seen once. Sequencing was carried out using PBMCs. The receptors derive from a human donor in good health (CMV status not recorded). Some clones in this sample may be carry-over from other donors' samples.

The chain has TRBV14 and TRBJ2-1; D may be TRBD1 (6 bases). Germline V CDR1 and CDR2: SGHDN, FVKESK. CDR3 length equals 14 residues. V was trimmed by 4 bases and J by 4 bases, leaving 11 bases between them. The CDR3 bases are TGTGCCAGCAGCCCCAGGGGTCGATACAATGAGCAGTTCTTC. Translation gives CASSPRGRYNEQFF.

Ten or more counts support this clonotype. This chain links TRBV6-2 or TRBV6-3 with TRBJ2-7; D not certain. Germline CDR1 reads MNHEY; CDR2 reads SVGEGT. The CDR3 runs to 13 residues. V lost 7 bases and J lost 7, with 17 bases in between. The CDR3 protein is CASNLERGVEQYF. CDR3 bases: TGTGCCAGCAACCTCGAGAGAGGAGTGGAGCAGTACTTC.

This clonotype was seen at least ten times. The rearrangement uses TRBV12-3 or TRBV12-4 and TRBJ2-1, with 9 bases matching TRBD2. The CDR3 has 18 residues. The junction had 22 bases not matched to a gene; V was cut back by 2 bases and J by 14 bases. CDR3 sequence: CASSLREMLTSGSTIKFF. Written as DNA, the CDR3 is TGTGCCAGCAGTTTAAGGGAGATGTTGACTAGCGGATCTACAATAAAGTTCTTC.

This clonotype was seen more than once but under ten times. V usage is TRBV28 and J usage is TRBJ1-3; 7 bases map to TRBD1. J lost 0 bases, V lost 4 bases, and 9 bases had no gene match. Germline lookup yields CDR1 MDHEN and CDR2 SYDVKM. The CDR3 covers 17 residues. Here the CDR3 DNA reads TGTGCCAGCAGTTGGAGGGACAGTTGGGACTCTGGAAACACCATATATTTT. Translation: CASSWRDSWDSGNTIYF.

This clonotype has only a few counts. The chain couples TRBV4-2 to TRBJ2-2, with a possible D match to TRBD1 (5 bases). Deletions cut 0 bases from V and 5 bases from J, with 7 bases between. The CDR3 consists of 14 residues. CDR1 and CDR2 (germline): LGHNA, YNFKEQ. The CDR3 region is CASSQDRQTGELFF. The CDR3 DNA reads TGTGCCAGCAGCCAAGATCGACAGACCGGGGAGCTGTTTTTT.

The sample holds many counts of this clonotype. One end of the junction fails to match germline, which may point to a read error. The chain is built from TRBV4-1 and TRBJ2-5; the D gene is possibly TRBD1 (6 bases). The CDR3 consists of 12 residues. CDR1 is MGHRA and CDR2 is YSYEKL in the germline V gene. For the CDR3, the DNA is TGCGCCAGCAGCCAATTCGGACAGTCCCCGAACTTC. Encoded protein: CASSQFGQSPNF.

This clonotype was seen ten or more times. The chain uses TRBV7-2 and TRBJ2-3; a possible D gene is TRBD2 (5 bases). Per germline, CDR1 SGHTA and CDR2 FQGNSA. The CDR3 runs 13 residues. The V gene lost 3 bases and the J gene lost 4 bases, with 8 bases spanning the gap. This CDR3 is CASSFFGADTQYF. CDR3 bases: TGTGCCAGCAGCTTTTTCGGGGCAGATACGCAGTATTTT.

The rearrangement links TRBV19 to TRBJ1-1; no firm D call. In germline, CDR1 is LNHDA, CDR2 SQIVND (reference sequence). Trimming cost V 4 bases and J 1 base, with 7 bases left between them. The CDR3 runs to 13 residues. Here the CDR3 reads CASSTAANTEAFF. The DNA for the CDR3 is TGTGCCAGTAGTACCGCAGCGAACACTGAAGCTTTCTTT.

This clonotype was seen repeatedly, ten times or more. CDR3 DNA sequence: TGTGCCAGCAGGGATCCGGGAAGGTCTGGCTACACCTTC. This sequence encodes CASRDPGRSGYTF. V gene TRBV7-6 combines with J gene TRBJ1-2; no clear D gene. Germline CDR1 reads SGHVS; CDR2 reads FNYEAQ. V was trimmed by 6 bases and J by 7 bases, leaving 15 bases between them. This CDR3 spans 13 amino acids.

Many counts were recorded for this clonotype. The rearrangement links TRBV5-6 to TRBJ1-6; D is undetermined. The V gene lost 0 bases and the J gene lost 9 bases, with 10 bases spanning the gap. Per germline, CDR1 SGHDT and CDR2 YYEEEE. The CDR3 length is 14 residues. The DNA of the CDR3 is TGTGCCAGCAGCTTGGTTGGTCCGACTTCACCCCTCCACTTT. Its translation: CASSLVGPTSPLHF.

The chain couples TRBV3-1 to TRBJ2-7, with D possibly being TRBD1 (6 bases). V gave up 1 base and J gave up 4 bases, with 11 bases separating them. The germline V gene has CDR1 LGHDT and CDR2 YNNKEL (reference sequence). CDR3 length: 14 residues. CDR3 sequence (DNA): TGTGCCAGCAGCCAAGCAGGGGCCCAATACGAGCAGTACTTC. Residues: CASSQAGAQYEQYF.

This clonotype turned up a few times. The rearrangement joins TRBV6-2 or TRBV6-3 to TRBJ2-1, with TRBD1 as a possible D gene (6 bases). In germline, CDR1 is MNHEY, CDR2 SVGEGT. Trimming removed 2 bases from V and 8 bases from J, with 10 bases in between. CDR3 length: 13 amino acids. CDR3: CASSYPYRDEQFF. CDR3 nucleotides: TGTGCCAGCAGTTACCCTTACAGGGATGAGCAGTTCTTC.

This clonotype showed up just a few times. The chain joins TRBV28 to TRBJ2-2, with TRBD1 identical over 7 bases. The junction had 8 bases not matched to a gene; V was cut back by 3 bases and J by 13 bases. Germline CDR1 is MDHEN and CDR2 is SYDVKM. CDR3 length equals 13 residues. The CDR3 coding sequence is TGTGCCAGCAGTTTGAGACAGGGTTTTGTGCTGTTTTTT. Amino acids: CASSLRQGFVLFF.

This clonotype was counted at least ten times. The chain couples TRBV7-2 to TRBJ2-7, with 8 bases that match TRBD1. The V and J ends lost 4 bases and 0 bases, in that order; junction bases with no gene match: 2. Germline V gives CDR1 SGHTA, CDR2 FQGNSA. CDR3 length: 14 amino acids. This chain's CDR3 is CASSWDRSSYEQYF. The CDR3 region has the DNA TGTGCCAGCAGCTGGGACAGGTCCTCCTACGAGCAGTACTTC.

This clonotype was detected ten times or more. This chain links TRBV11-2 with TRBJ2-3, with TRBD2 as a possible D gene (6 bases). Trimming removed 8 bases from V and 6 bases from J, with 21 bases in between. Germline CDR1 SGHAT, CDR2 FQNNGV. The CDR3 contains 15 residues. This CDR3 reads CASGPRGGLMDTQYF. The CDR3 nucleotides read TGTGCCAGCGGACCGAGGGGAGGCCTTATGGATACGCAGTATTTT.

This chain joins TRBV7-6 and TRBJ1-1; D uncertain. The germline V and J ends were trimmed by 3 bases and 2 bases, with 7 bases remaining between them. The CDR3 runs to 13 residues. Germline V lookup: CDR1 SGHVS, CDR2 FNYEAQ. The DNA of the CDR3 is TGTGCCAGCAGCTTCCTCGCCAACACTGAAGCTTTCTTT. Its protein is CASSFLANTEAFF.

The sample holds many counts of this clonotype. The V call is TRBV7-9, the J call TRBJ1-5, with 10 bases lining up with TRBD1. There are 15 residues in the CDR3. The V segment lost 5 bases and the J segment 4 bases; nucleotides outside the gene matches: 5. The germline V gene encodes CDR1 SEHNR and CDR2 FQNEAQ (reference sequence). CDR3 loop: CASSPGTGANQPQHF. The CDR3 DNA reads as TGTGCCAGCAGCCCTGGGACAGGGGCTAATCAGCCCCAGCATTTT. The variable domain in full, with the rest retrieved from reference TRBV7-9 and TRBJ1-5, is DTGVSQNPRHKITKRGQNVTFRCDPISEHNRLYWYRQTLGQGPEFLTYFQNEAQLEKSRLLSDRFSAERPKGSFSTLEIQRTEQGDSAMYLCASSPGTGANQPQHFGDGTRLSIL.

Many counts were recorded for this clonotype. The chain uses TRBV7-2 and TRBJ1-3; 7 bases align to TRBD1. V lost 4 bases to trimming and J lost 0 bases; unmatched junction nucleotides: 3. The CDR3 covers 15 residues. Per the germline V gene, CDR1 is SGHTA and CDR2 is FQGNSA. The CDR3 nucleotides read TGTGCCAGCAGCTCGACAGGGATCTCTGGAAACACCATATATTTT. It is translated as CASSSTGISGNTIYF. Complete variable domain (other parts from reference TRBV7-2 and TRBJ1-3): GAGVSQSPSNKVTEKGKDVELRCDPISGHTALYWYRQSLGQGLEFLIYFQGNSAPDKSGLPSDRFSAERTGGSVSTLTIQRTQQEDSAVYLCASSSTGISGNTIYFGEGSWLTVV.

The chain joins TRBV5-6 to TRBJ2-7; a weak D match, TRBD1 (5 bases). The CDR3 is 15 amino acids. V shed 4 bases and J shed 1 base, with 15 bases lying between them. Germline lookup yields CDR1 SGHDT and CDR2 YYEEEE. CDR3 coding DNA: TGTGCCAGCAGCCTTGGCGACAGCCCTTCCTACGAGCAGTACTTC. It is translated as CASSLGDSPSYEQYF.

This clonotype was detected many times. This chain uses TRBV7-2 with TRBJ2-1; D not certain. V lost 4 bases and J 3 bases, leaving 13 bases between the germline ends. Germline V lookup: CDR1 SGHTA, CDR2 FQGNSA. The CDR3 consists of 15 residues. The CDR3: CASSSGTPFYNEQFF. The CDR3 bases are TGTGCCAGCAGCTCCGGCACACCTTTCTACAATGAGCAGTTCTTC. Full variable domain (missing parts from reference TRBV7-2 and TRBJ2-1): GAGVSQSPSNKVTEKGKDVELRCDPISGHTALYWYRQSLGQGLEFLIYFQGNSAPDKSGLPSDRFSAERTGGSVSTLTIQRTQQEDSAVYLCASSSGTPFYNEQFFGPGTRLTVL.

The sample holds many counts of this clonotype. The V and J genes are TRBV30 and TRBJ1-1, with TRBD1 as a possible D gene (5 bases). The germline CDR1 and CDR2 sequences are GTSNPN and SVGIG (reference sequence). This CDR3 spans 12 amino acids. With 5 bases removed from V and 7 bases from J, the gap between germline ends came to 14 bases. The CDR3 DNA follows: TGTGCCTGGGGGACTTCTCGGAGTGAAGCTTTCTTT. Amino acids: CAWGTSRSEAFF. The whole variable domain, remainder taken from reference TRBV30 and TRBJ1-1, is SQTIHQWPATLVQPVGSPLSLECTVEGTSNPNLYWYRQAAGRGLQLLFYSVGIGQISSEVPQNLSASRPQDRQFILSSKKLLLSDSGFYLCAWGTSRSEAFFGQGTRLTVV.

This clonotype occurred many times. The rearrangement links TRBV19 to TRBJ2-5; 7 bases map to TRBD1. Germline CDR1 is LNHDA and CDR2 is SQIVND (reference sequence). With V trimmed by 6 bases and J by 5 bases, 9 bases remained unmatched. The CDR3 consists of 14 residues. The CDR3 is CASRLTGLDETQYF. The CDR3 DNA follows: TGTGCCAGTAGACTGACAGGGCTAGACGAGACCCAGTACTTC.

The chain is built from TRBV29-1 and TRBJ1-2; tentative D call: TRBD1 (5 bases). Germline V gene sequence: CDR1 SQVTM, CDR2 ANQGSEA. V was clipped by 0 bases and J by 5 bases, with 19 bases between them. This CDR3 spans 16 amino acids. In nucleotides, the CDR3 is TGCAGCGTTGAAGATGCGGGACGCCAGGTTAAGTATGGCTACACCTTC. This codes for CSVEDAGRQVKYGYTF. The full variable domain, its missing parts supplied by reference TRBV29-1 and TRBJ1-2, is SAVISQKPSRDICQRGTSLTIQCQVDSQVTMMFWYRQQPGQSLTLIATANQGSEATYESGFVIDKFPISRPNLTFSTLTVSNMSPEDSSIYLCSVEDAGRQVKYGYTFGSGTRLTVV.